This is a list of T cell receptor beta chains from one sample in a study of molecular identifiers for immune sequencing clone quantification. TCRdb itself ran the PCR reads through MiXCR, one entry per CDR3 protein. Found here are about 500,000 distinct CDR3 sequences, about a quarter of them singletons; the top ten hold under 0.8%. The sequenced sample was naive CD8+ T cells from blood, with Jurkat cell RNA spiked in. All receptors derive from a human donor in good health. Some libraries in this study had Jurkat cell RNA spiked in. Each CDR3 is given with its conserved first and last residue. Each record gives: J gene, D gene, clone size, V gene, CDR3 protein, CDR3 DNA. A D gene is named only where the DNA matches it firmly. Only part of the rows carry a size: once, few, many, or a class if the clone is expanded.

J: TRBJ1-1
D: TRBD1
size: many
V: TRBV4-3
CDR3: CASSHMTGEYEAFF
DNA: TGCGCCAGCAGCCATATGACAGGGGAATATGAAGCTTTCTTT

J: TRBJ2-7
D: -
size: few
V: TRBV20-1
CDR3: CSARVFGEGKPYEQYF
DNA: TGCAGTGCTAGGGTTTTCGGAGAAGGTAAACCCTACGAGCAGTACTTC

J: TRBJ2-2
D: -
size: few
V: TRBV6-5
CDR3: CASGRGPGELFF
DNA: TGTGCCAGCGGTCGGGGACCCGGGGAGCTGTTTTTT

J: TRBJ2-7
D: -
size: few
V: TRBV7-9
CDR3: CASSPDSISYEQYF
DNA: TGTGCCAGCAGTCCTGACTCGATCTCCTACGAGCAGTACTTC

J: TRBJ1-1
D: TRBD1
size: few
V: TRBV15
CDR3: CATSRMSTGVRAEAFF
DNA: TGTGCCACCAGCAGAATGTCGACAGGGGTAAGGGCTGAAGCTTTCTTT

J: TRBJ1-1
D: -
size: few
V: TRBV14
CDR3: CASSEMDTEAFF
DNA: TGTGCCAGCAGCGAAATGGACACTGAAGCTTTCTTT

J: TRBJ2-3
D: -
size: few
V: TRBV19
CDR3: CASSSRPTDTQYF
DNA: TGTGCCAGTAGTTCCCGTCCCACAGATACGCAGTATTTT

J: TRBJ2-3
D: -
size: -
V: TRBV29-1
CDR3: CSVESPTGSTDTQYF
DNA: TGCAGCGTTGAATCCCCGACAGGCAGCACAGATACGCAGTATTTT

J: TRBJ2-2
D: TRBD1
size: many
V: TRBV5-1
CDR3: CASSLGWTGNSGELFF
DNA: TGCGCCAGCAGCTTGGGTTGGACAGGAAATTCCGGGGAGCTGTTTTTT

J: TRBJ1-5
D: -
size: few
V: TRBV28
CDR3: CASNLNRDNPGTSWDQPQHF
DNA: TGTGCCAGCAATTTGAATAGAGATAACCCAGGGACTTCTTGGGATCAGCCCCAGCATTTT

J: TRBJ1-2
D: -
size: -
V: TRBV28
CDR3: CASSIRGNPNYGYTF
DNA: TGTGCCAGCAGTATCAGGGGAAACCCAAACTATGGCTACACCTTC

J: TRBJ2-4
D: -
size: -
V: TRBV7-2
CDR3: CASSLASPGQPMTNIKYF
DNA: TGTGCCAGCAGCTTAGCGTCCCCTGGACAGCCGATGACGAACATTAAGTACTTC

J: TRBJ1-1
D: -
size: many
V: TRBV4-1
CDR3: CASSQTQGRNTEAFF
DNA: TGCGCCAGCAGCCAAACACAGGGAAGGAACACTGAAGCTTTCTTT

J: TRBJ1-2
D: -
size: -
V: TRBV6-1
CDR3: CASSEGGAYGYTF
DNA: TGTGCCAGCAGTGAAGGGGGGGCCTATGGCTACACCTTC

J: TRBJ2-7
D: -
size: -
V: TRBV3-1
CDR3: CASSQGTVPSYEQYF
DNA: TGTGCCAGCAGCCAAGGGACGGTCCCCTCCTACGAGCAGTACTTC

J: TRBJ2-1
D: TRBD2
size: few
V: TRBV30
CDR3: CAWSSGLANNEQFF
DNA: TGTGCCTGGAGTTCGGGACTAGCGAACAATGAGCAGTTCTTC

J: TRBJ1-2
D: TRBD1
size: -
V: TRBV4-1
CDR3: CASSPDRGSYGYTF
DNA: TGCGCCAGCAGCCCGGACAGGGGATCCTATGGCTACACCTTC

J: TRBJ2-7
D: TRBD1
size: -
V: TRBV4-1
CDR3: CASSQRPPGQLPHEQYF
DNA: TGCGCCAGCAGCCAAAGGCCCCCGGGACAGCTACCCCACGAGCAGTACTTC

J: TRBJ2-2
D: TRBD1
size: few
V: TRBV5-1
CDR3: CASSSFAPGQGATGELFF
DNA: TGCGCCAGCAGTTCATTCGCCCCGGGACAGGGGGCGACCGGGGAGCTGTTTTTT

J: TRBJ2-7
D: -
size: many
V: TRBV4-3
CDR3: CASSHSGAEPYEQYF
DNA: TGCGCCAGCAGCCACTCCGGGGCAGAACCCTACGAGCAGTACTTC

J: TRBJ2-3
D: -
size: few
V: TRBV28
CDR3: CASDKEAGTDTQYF
DNA: TGTGCCAGCGACAAGGAGGCCGGCACAGATACGCAGTATTTT

J: TRBJ2-1
D: -
size: many
V: TRBV5-1
CDR3: CASRANNNEQFF
DNA: TGCGCCAGCAGAGCCAACAACAATGAGCAGTTCTTC

J: TRBJ2-7
D: TRBD2
size: -
V: TRBV4-3
CDR3: CASSQDSGVAGSYEQYF
DNA: TGCGCCAGCAGCCAAGATAGTGGGGTAGCGGGCTCCTACGAGCAGTACTTC

J: TRBJ1-4
D: -
size: many
V: TRBV6-2/TRBV6-3
CDR3: CASSTGLYNEKLFF
DNA: TGTGCCAGCAGTACGGGACTCTACAATGAAAAACTGTTTTTT

J: TRBJ2-2
D: -
size: few
V: TRBV6-5
CDR3: CASSYSREVSTGELFF
DNA: TGTGCCAGCAGTTACTCTAGGGAAGTGAGCACCGGGGAGCTGTTTTTT

J: TRBJ2-6
D: TRBD2
size: few
V: TRBV7-6
CDR3: CATSREGPGANVLTF
DNA: TGTGCCACCTCCAGGGAGGGGCCAGGGGCCAACGTCCTGACTTTC

J: TRBJ2-1
D: -
size: few
V: TRBV7-3
CDR3: CASSAGFSSYNEQFF
DNA: TGTGCCAGCAGCGCAGGGTTTAGCTCGTACAATGAGCAGTTCTTC

J: TRBJ1-1
D: -
size: -
V: TRBV5-5
CDR3: CASSLGGMDTEAFF
DNA: TGTGCCAGCAGCTTAGGTGGGATGGACACTGAAGCTTTCTTT

J: TRBJ1-3
D: -
size: -
V: TRBV4-3
CDR3: CASSQAPSSGNTIYF
DNA: TGCGCCAGCAGCCAAGCCCCGAGCTCTGGAAACACCATATATTTT

J: TRBJ1-1
D: -
size: many
V: TRBV3-1
CDR3: CASSYQTGLNTEAFF
DNA: TGTGCCAGCAGTTACCAAACAGGGCTGAACACTGAAGCTTTCTTT

J: TRBJ2-5
D: -
size: many
V: TRBV13
CDR3: CASSLVETQYF
DNA: TGTGCCAGCAGCTTAGTAGAGACCCAGTACTTC

J: TRBJ2-7
D: -
size: -
V: TRBV19
CDR3: CASSIDVGVYEQYF
DNA: TGTGCCAGTAGTATCGATGTTGGAGTCTACGAGCAGTACTTC

J: TRBJ1-4
D: -
size: -
V: TRBV6-2/TRBV6-3
CDR3: CASSRARPRPNEKLVF
DNA: TGTGCCAGCAGCAGGGCGAGGCCGAGACCAAATGAAAAACTGGTTTTT

J: TRBJ2-1
D: -
size: many
V: TRBV6-5
CDR3: CASSYRASYNEQFF
DNA: TGTGCCAGCAGTTACCGTGCCAGTTACAATGAGCAGTTCTTC

J: TRBJ2-7
D: -
size: few
V: TRBV15
CDR3: CATSSRGERSNEQYF
DNA: TGTGCCACCAGCTCCAGGGGGGAAAGGTCTAACGAGCAGTACTTC

J: TRBJ1-5
D: -
size: few
V: TRBV30
CDR3: CAWSVRDQPQHF
DNA: TGTGCCTGGAGTGTAAGGGATCAGCCCCAGCATTTT

J: TRBJ2-1
D: -
size: -
V: TRBV28
CDR3: CASSLGVGYEQFF
DNA: TGTGCCAGCAGTTTGGGCGTTGGCTATGAGCAGTTCTTC

J: TRBJ1-3
D: -
size: few
V: TRBV6-2/TRBV6-3
CDR3: CASSYERGTDSGNTIYF
DNA: TGTGCCAGCAGTTACGAACGGGGGACCGACTCTGGAAACACCATATATTTT

J: TRBJ1-1
D: -
size: many
V: TRBV7-9
CDR3: CASSYGGSEAFF
DNA: TGTGCCAGCAGCTACGGAGGGAGTGAAGCTTTCTTT

J: TRBJ2-5
D: TRBD1
size: -
V: TRBV5-1
CDR3: CASGHPRDRPFQETQYF
DNA: TGCGCCAGCGGACATCCCCGGGACAGACCCTTCCAAGAGACCCAGTACTTC